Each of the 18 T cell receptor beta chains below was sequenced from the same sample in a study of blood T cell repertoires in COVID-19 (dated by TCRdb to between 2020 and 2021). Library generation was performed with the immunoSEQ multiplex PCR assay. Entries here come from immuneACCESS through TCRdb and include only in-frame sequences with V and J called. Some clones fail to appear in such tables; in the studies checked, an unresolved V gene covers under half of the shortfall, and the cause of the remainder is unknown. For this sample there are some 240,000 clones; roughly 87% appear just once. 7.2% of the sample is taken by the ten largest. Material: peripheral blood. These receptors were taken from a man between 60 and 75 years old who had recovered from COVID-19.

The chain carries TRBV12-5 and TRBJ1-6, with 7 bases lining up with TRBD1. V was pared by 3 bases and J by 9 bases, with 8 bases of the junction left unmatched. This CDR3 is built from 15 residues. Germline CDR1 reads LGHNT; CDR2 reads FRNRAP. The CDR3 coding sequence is TGTGCTAGTGGTTTCTCGGGACAGATCCTTTCACCCCTCCACTTT. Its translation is CASGFSGQILSPLHF.

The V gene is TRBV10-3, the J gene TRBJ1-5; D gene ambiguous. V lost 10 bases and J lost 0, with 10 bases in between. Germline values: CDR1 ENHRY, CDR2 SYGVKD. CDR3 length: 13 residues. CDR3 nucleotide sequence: TGTGCCACCCGTGACCTTAGCAATCAGCCCCAGCATTTT. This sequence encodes CATRDLSNQPQHF.

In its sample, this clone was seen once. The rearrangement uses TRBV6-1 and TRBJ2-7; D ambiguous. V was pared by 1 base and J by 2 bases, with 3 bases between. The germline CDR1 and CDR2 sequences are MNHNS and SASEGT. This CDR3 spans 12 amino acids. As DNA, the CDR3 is TGTGCCAGCAGTGAAGATACCTACGAGCAGTACTTC. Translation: CASSEDTYEQYF.

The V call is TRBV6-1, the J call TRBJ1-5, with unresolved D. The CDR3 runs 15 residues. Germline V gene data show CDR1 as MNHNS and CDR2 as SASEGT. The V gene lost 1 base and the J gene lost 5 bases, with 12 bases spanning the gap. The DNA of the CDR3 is TGTGCCAGCAGTGAAGGGCGAGGAGCCCATCAGCCCCAGCATTTT. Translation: CASSEGRGAHQPQHF.

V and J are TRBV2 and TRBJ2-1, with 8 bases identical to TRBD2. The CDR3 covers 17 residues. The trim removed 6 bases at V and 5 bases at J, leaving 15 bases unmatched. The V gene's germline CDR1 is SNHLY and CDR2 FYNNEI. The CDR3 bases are TGTGCCAGCAGGACACCCGAGGGCGGGGGGCCCCACAATGAGCAGTTCTTC. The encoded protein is CASRTPEGGGPHNEQFF.

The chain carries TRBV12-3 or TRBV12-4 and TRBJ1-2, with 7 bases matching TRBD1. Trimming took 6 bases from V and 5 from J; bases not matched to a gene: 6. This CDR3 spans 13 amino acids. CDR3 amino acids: CASSRDSSYGYTF. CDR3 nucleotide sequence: TGTGCCAGCAGCCGGGACAGCTCATATGGCTACACCTTC.

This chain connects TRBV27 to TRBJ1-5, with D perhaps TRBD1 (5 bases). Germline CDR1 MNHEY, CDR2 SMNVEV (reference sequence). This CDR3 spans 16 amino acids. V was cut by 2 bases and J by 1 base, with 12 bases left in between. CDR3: CASSLVTGVSNQPQHF. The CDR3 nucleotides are TGTGCCAGCAGTTTAGTTACGGGGGTAAGCAATCAGCCCCAGCATTTT.

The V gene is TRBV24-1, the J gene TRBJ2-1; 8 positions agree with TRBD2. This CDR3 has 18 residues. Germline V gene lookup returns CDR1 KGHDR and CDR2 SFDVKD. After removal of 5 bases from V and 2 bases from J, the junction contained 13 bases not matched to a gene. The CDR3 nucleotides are TGTGCCACCAGTGGTATTACCCCCGGGGGGGGTCCCTACAATGAGCAGTTCTTC. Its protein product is CATSGITPGGGPYNEQFF.

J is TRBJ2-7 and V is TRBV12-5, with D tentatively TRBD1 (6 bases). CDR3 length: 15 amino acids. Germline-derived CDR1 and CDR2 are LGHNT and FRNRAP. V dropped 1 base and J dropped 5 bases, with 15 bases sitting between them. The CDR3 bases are TGTGCTAGTGGTTTGGGCACAGGGAACGTCGACGAGCAGTACTTC. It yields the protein CASGLGTGNVDEQYF.

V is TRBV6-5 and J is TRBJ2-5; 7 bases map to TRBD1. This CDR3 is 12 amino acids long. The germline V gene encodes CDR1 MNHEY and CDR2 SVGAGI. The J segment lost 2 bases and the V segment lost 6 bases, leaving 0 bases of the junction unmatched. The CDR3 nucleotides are TGTGCCAGCAGACAGGGGCAAGAGACCCAGTACTTC. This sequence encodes CASRQGQETQYF.

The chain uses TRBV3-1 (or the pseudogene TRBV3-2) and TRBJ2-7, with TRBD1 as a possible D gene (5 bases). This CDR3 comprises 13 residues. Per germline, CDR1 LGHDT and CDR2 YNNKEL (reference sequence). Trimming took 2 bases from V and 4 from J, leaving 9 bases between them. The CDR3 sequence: CASSQTGNYEQYF. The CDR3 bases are TGTGCCAGCAGCCAAACAGGAAATTACGAGCAGTACTTC.

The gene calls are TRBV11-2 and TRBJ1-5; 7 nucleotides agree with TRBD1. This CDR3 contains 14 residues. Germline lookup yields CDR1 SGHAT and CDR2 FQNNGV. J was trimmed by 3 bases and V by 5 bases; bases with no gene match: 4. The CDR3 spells CASSDGQDNQPQHF. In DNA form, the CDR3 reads TGTGCCAGCAGCGACGGACAGGACAATCAGCCCCAGCATTTT.

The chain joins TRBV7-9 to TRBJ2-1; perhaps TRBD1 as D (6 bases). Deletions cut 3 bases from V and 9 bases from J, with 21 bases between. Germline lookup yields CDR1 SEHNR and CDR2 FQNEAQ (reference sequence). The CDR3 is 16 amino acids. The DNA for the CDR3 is TGTGCCAGCAGCTTGTCCGCCAGGGGACGGTTGGTTGAGCAGTTCTTC. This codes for CASSLSARGRLVEQFF. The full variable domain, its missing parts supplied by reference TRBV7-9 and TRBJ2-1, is DTGVSQNPRHKITKRGQNVTFRCDPISEHNRLYWYRQTLGQGPEFLTYFQNEAQLEKSRLLSDRFSAERPKGSFSTLEIQRTEQGDSAMYLCASSLSARGRLVEQFFGPGTRLTVL.

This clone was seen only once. This chain's CDR3 is CASSLLTGGNQPQHF. CDR3 coding DNA: TGTGCCAGCAGCCTTTTGACAGGGGGTAATCAGCCCCAGCATTTT. The chain has TRBV5-4 and TRBJ1-5; 9 bases map to TRBD1. The CDR3 has 15 residues. The V gene's germline CDR1 is SGHNT and CDR2 YYREEE (reference sequence). The V and J ends lost 4 bases and 4 bases, in that order; junction bases with no gene match: 6.

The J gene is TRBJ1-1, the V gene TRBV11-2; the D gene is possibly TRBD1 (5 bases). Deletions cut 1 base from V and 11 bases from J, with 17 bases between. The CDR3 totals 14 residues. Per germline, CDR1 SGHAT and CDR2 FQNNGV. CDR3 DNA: TGTGCCAGCAGCTTAGGGGGGGGTCGGAGTTTGGCTTTCTTT. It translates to CASSLGGGRSLAFF. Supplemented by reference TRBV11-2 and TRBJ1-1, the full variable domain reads EAGVAQSPRYKIIEKRQSVAFWCNPISGHATLYWYQQILGQGPKLLIQFQNNGVVDDSQLPKDRFSAERLKGVDSTLKIQPAKLEDSAVYLCASSLGGGRSLAFFGQGTRLTVV.

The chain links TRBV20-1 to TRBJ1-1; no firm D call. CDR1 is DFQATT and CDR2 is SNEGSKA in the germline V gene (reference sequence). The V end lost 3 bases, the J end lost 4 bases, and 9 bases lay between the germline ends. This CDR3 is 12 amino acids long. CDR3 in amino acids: CSASLRVTEAFF. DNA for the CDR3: TGCAGTGCTAGTCTGAGGGTCACTGAAGCTTTCTTT.

Here the CDR3 reads CASRPPRQGAGQPQHF. The CDR3 nucleotides are TGTGCCAGCAGACCTCCACGGCAGGGGGCAGGGCAGCCCCAGCATTTT. This chain uses TRBV28 with TRBJ1-5; 8 bases are a match to TRBD1. The CDR3 runs to 16 residues. Trimming cost V 6 bases and J 7 bases; bases outside gene matches: 14. CDR1 and CDR2 (germline): MDHEN, SYDVKM.

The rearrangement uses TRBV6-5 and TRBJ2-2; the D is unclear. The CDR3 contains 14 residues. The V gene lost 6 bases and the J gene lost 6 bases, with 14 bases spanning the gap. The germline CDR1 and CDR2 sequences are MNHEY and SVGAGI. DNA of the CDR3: TGTGCCAGCAGGATGAGGATGAGTTCCGGGGAGCTGTTTTTT. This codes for CASRMRMSSGELFF.